This record covers a single TCR beta chain. Assay: immunoSEQ multiplex PCR; the TCRdb copy retains only in-frame clones and omits some. The sample carries 110,000 or so clones, approximately 89% recorded once. Per the germline V gene, CDR1 is SEHNR and CDR2 is FQNEAQ (reference sequence). V gave up 5 bases and J gave up 5 bases; unmatched junction bases: 6. The CDR3 runs to 15 residues. These data are taken from a study of cytomegalovirus exposure and HLA in healthy donors. This TCR was recovered from a man between 18 and 29 years old in good health and CMV-seronegative. The sequencing sample was made of PBMCs. The chain combines TRBV7-9 with TRBJ2-2; 9 bases are a match to TRBD2. CDR3 sequence: CASSTRLAGTGELFF. The CDR3 DNA sequence: TGTGCCAGCAGCACCCGCCTAGCGGGAACCGGGGAGCTGTTTTTT.